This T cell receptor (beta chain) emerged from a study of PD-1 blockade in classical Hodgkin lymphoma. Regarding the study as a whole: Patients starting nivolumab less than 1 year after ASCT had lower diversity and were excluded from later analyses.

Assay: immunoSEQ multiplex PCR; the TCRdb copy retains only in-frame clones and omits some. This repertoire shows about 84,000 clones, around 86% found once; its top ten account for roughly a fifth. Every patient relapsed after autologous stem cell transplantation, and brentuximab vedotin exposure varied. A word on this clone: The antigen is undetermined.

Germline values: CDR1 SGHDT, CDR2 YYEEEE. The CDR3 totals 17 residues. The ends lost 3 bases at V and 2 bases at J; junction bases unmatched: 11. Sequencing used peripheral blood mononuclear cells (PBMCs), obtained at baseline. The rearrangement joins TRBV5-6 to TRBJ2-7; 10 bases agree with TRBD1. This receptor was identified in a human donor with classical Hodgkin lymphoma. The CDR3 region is CASSSHLRTGGTYEQYF. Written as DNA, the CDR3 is TGTGCCAGCAGCTCCCACCTACGGACAGGGGGGACCTACGAGCAGTACTTC.